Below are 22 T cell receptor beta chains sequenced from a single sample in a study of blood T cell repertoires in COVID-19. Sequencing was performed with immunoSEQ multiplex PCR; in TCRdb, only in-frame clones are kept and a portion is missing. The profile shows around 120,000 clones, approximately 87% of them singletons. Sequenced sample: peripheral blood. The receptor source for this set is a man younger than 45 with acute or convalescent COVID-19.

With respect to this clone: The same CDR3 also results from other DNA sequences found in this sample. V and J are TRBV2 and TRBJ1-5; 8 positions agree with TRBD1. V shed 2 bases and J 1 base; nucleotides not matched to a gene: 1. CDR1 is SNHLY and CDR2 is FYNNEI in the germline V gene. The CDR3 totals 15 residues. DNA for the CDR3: TGTGCCAGCAGTGAACGGGACAGGAGCAATCAGCCCCAGCATTTT. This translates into CASSERDRSNQPQHF.

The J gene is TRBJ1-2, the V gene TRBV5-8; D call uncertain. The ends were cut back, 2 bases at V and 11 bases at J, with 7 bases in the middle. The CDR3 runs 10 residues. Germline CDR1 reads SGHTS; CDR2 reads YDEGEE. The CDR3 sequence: CASSFREYTF. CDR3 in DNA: TGTGCCAGCAGCTTTCGGGAGTACACCTTC.

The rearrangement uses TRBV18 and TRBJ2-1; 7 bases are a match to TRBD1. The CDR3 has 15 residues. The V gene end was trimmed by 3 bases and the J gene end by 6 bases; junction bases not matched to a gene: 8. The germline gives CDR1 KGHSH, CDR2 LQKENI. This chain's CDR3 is CASSPNDRVGNEQFF. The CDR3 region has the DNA TGTGCCAGCTCACCGAACGACAGGGTGGGCAATGAGCAGTTCTTC. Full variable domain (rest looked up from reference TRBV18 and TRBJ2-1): NAGVMQNPRHLVRRRGQEARLRCSPMKGHSHVYWYRQLPEEGLKFMVYLQKENIIDESGMPKERFSAEFPKEGPSILRIQQVVRGDSAAYFCASSPNDRVGNEQFFGPGTRLTVL.

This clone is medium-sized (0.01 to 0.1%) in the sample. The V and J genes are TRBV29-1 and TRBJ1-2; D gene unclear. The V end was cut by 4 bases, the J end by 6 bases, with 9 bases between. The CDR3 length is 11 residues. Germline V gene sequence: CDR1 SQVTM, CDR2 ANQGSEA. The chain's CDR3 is CSVGLEDGYTF. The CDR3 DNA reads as TGCAGCGTTGGTTTGGAGGATGGCTACACCTTC.

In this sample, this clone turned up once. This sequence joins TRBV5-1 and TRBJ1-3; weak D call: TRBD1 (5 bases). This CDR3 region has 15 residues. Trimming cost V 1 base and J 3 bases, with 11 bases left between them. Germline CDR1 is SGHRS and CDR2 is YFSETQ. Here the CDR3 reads CASSLLGESGNTIYF. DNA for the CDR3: TGCGCCAGCAGCTTGTTAGGGGAAAGTGGAAACACCATATATTTT.

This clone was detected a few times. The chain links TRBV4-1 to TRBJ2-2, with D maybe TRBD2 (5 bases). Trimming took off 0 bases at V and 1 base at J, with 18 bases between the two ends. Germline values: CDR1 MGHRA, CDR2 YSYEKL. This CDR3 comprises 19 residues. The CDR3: CASSQDGYGGTRNTGELFF. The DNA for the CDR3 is TGCGCCAGCAGCCAAGACGGCTATGGAGGCACTAGGAACACCGGGGAGCTGTTTTTT.

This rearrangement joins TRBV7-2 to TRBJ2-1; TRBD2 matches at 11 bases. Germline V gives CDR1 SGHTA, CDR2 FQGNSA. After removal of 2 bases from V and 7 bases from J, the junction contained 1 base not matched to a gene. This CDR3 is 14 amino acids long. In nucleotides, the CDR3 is TGTGCCAGCAGCTTAACTAGCGGGGGTAATGAGCAGTTCTTC. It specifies CASSLTSGGNEQFF. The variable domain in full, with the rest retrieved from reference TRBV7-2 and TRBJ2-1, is GAGVSQSPSNKVTEKGKDVELRCDPISGHTALYWYRQSLGQGLEFLIYFQGNSAPDKSGLPSDRFSAERTGGSVSTLTIQRTQQEDSAVYLCASSLTSGGNEQFFGPGTRLTVL.

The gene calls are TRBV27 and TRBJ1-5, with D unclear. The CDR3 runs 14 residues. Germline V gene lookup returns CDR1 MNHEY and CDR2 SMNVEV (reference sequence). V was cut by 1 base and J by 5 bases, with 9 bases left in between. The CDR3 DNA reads TGTGCCAGCAGTTTATGGGCCGGGGATCAGCCCCAGCATTTT. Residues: CASSLWAGDQPQHF.

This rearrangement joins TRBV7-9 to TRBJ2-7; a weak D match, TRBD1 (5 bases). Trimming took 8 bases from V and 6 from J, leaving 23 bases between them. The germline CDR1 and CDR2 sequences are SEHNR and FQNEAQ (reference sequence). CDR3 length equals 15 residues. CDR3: CASSEGAGHLREQYV. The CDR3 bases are TGTGCCAGCTCGGAAGGGGCAGGGCACTTACGCGAGCAGTACGTC.

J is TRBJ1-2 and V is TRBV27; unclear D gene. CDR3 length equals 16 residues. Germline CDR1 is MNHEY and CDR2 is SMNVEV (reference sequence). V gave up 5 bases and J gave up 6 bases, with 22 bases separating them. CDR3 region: CASSPLYPGGTHGYTF. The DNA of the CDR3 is TGTGCCAGCAGTCCATTATATCCAGGTGGCACCCATGGCTACACCTTC.

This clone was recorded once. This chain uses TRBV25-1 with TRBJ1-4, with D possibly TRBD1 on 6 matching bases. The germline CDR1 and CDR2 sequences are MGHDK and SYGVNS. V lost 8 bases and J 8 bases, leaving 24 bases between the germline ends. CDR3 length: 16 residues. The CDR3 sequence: CASARGGTPKDEKLFF. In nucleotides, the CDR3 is TGTGCCAGCGCAAGGGGGGGAACACCGAAAGACGAAAAACTGTTTTTT.

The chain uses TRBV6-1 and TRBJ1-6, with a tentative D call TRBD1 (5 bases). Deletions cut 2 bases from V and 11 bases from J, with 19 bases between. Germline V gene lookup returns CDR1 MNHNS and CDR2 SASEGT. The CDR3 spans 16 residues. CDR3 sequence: CASSEFSRALETPLHF. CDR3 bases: TGTGCCAGCAGTGAATTCAGCAGGGCCCTGGAAACACCCCTCCACTTT.

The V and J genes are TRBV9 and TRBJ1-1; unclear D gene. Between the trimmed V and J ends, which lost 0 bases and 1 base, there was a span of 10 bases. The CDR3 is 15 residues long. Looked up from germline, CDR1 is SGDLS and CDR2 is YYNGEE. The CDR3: CASSVVDTGNTEAFF. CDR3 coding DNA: TGTGCCAGCAGCGTAGTAGATACGGGGAACACTGAAGCTTTCTTT.

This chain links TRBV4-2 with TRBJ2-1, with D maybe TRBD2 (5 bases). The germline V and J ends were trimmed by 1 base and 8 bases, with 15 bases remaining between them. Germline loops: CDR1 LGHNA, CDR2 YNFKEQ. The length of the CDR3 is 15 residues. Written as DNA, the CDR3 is TGTGCCAGCAGCCAAGCGGGGTTGTTGGTCGATGAGCAGTTCTTC. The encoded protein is CASSQAGLLVDEQFF.

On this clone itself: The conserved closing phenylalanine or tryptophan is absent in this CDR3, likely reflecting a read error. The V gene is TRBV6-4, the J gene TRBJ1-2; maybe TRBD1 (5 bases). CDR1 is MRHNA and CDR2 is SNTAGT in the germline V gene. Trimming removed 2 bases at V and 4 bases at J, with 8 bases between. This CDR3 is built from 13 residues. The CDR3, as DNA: TGTGCCAGCAGTGACAGGGGCGGCTATGGCTACACCCTC. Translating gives CASSDRGGYGYTL.

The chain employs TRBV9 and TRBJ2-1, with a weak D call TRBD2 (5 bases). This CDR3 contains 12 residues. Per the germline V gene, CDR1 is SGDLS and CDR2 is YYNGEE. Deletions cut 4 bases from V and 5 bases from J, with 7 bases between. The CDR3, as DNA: TGTGCCAGCAGCCCCGGGGACAATGAGCAGTTCTTC. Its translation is CASSPGDNEQFF.

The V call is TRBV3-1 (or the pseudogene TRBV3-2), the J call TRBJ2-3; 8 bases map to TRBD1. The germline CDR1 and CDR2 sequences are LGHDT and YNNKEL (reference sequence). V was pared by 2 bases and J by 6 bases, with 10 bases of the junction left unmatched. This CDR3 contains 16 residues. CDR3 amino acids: CASSQFRQGTIDTQYF. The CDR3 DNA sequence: TGTGCCAGCAGCCAATTCCGACAGGGGACCATTGATACGCAGTATTTT.

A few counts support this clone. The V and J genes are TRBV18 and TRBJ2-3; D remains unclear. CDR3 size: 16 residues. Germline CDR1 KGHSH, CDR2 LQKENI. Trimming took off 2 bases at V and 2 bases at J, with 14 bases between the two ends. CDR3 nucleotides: TGTGCCAGCTCACCAACAAACGGGTTGCTCACAGATACGCAGTATTTT. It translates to CASSPTNGLLTDTQYF. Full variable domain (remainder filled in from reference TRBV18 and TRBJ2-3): NAGVMQNPRHLVRRRGQEARLRCSPMKGHSHVYWYRQLPEEGLKFMVYLQKENIIDESGMPKERFSAEFPKEGPSILRIQQVVRGDSAAYFCASSPTNGLLTDTQYFGPGTRLTVL.

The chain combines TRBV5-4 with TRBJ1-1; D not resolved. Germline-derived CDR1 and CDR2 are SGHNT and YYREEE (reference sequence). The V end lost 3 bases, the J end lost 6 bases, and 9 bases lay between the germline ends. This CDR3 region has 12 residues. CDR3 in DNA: TGTGCCAGCAGCTCCAGAGGTCCTGAAGCTTTCTTT. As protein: CASSSRGPEAFF.

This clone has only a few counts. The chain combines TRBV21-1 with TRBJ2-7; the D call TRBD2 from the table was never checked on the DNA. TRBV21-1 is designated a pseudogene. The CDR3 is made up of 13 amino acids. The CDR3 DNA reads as TGTGCCAGCAGCATTCAAGCGATCTACGCGCAGTACGTC. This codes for CASSIQAIYAQYV.

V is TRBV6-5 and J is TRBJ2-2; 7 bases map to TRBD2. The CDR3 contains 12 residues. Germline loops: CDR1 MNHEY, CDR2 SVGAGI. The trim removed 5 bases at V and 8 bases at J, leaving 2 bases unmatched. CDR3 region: CASSLGRGELFF. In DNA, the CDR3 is TGTGCCAGCAGTCTCGGGAGGGGGGAGCTGTTTTTT.

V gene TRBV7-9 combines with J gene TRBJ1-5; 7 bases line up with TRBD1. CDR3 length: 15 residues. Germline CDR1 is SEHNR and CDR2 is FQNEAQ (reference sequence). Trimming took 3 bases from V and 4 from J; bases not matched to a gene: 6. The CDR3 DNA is TGTGCCAGCAGCTTGGGGTCAGGGGGAAATCAGCCCCAGCATTTT. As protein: CASSLGSGGNQPQHF.